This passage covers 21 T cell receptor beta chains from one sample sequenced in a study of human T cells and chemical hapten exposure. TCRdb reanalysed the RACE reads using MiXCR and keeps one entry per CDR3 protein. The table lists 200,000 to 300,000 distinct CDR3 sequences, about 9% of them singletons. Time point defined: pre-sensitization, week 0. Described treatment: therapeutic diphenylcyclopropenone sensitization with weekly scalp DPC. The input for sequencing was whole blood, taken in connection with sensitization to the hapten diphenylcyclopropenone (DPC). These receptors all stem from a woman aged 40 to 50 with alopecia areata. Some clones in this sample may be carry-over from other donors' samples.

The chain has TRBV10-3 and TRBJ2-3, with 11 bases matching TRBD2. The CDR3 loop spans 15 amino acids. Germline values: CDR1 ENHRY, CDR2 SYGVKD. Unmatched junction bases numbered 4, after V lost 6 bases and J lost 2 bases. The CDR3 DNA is TGTGCCATCAGATCGACTAGCGGGATCACAGATACGCAGTATTTT. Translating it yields CAIRSTSGITDTQYF.

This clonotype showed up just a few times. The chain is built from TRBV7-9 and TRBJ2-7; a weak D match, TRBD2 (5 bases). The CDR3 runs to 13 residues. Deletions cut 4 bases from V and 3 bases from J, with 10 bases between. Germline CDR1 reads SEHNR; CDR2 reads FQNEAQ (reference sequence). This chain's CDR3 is CASSYGNSYEQYF. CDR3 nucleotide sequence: TGTGCCAGCAGCTACGGGAACAGCTACGAGCAGTACTTC.

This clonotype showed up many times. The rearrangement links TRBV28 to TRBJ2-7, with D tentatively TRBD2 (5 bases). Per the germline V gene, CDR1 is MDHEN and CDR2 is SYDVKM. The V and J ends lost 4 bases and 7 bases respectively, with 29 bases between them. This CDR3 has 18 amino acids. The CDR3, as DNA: TGTGCCAGCAGTTATAGTGGTGGGTTATCGCCCACCGGGGTGGAGCAGTACTTC. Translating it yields CASSYSGGLSPTGVEQYF.

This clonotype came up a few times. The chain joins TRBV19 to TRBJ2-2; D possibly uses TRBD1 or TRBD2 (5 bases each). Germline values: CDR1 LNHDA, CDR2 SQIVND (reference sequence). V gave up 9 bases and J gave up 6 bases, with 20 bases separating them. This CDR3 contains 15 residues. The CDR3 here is CASRGQGRVSGELFF. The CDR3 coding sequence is TGTGCCAGCCGTGGGCAGGGACGGGTATCCGGGGAGCTGTTTTTT.

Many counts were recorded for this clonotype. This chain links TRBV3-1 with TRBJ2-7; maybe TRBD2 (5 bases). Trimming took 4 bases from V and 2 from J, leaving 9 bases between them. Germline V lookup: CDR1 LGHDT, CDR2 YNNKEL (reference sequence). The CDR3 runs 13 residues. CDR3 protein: CASSPREAYEQYF. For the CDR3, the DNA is TGTGCCAGCAGCCCCCGGGAAGCCTACGAGCAGTACTTC.

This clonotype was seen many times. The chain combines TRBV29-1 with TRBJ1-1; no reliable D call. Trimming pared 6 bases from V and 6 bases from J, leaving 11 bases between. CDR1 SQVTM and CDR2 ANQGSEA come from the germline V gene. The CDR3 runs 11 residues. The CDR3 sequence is CSVFLQPEAFF. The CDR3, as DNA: TGCAGCGTCTTTCTCCAACCTGAAGCTTTCTTT.

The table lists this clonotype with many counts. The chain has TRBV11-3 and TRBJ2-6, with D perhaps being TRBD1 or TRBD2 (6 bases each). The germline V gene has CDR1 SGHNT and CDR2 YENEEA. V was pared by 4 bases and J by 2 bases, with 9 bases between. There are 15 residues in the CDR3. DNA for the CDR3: TGTGCCAGCAGCTCCGGGGGCACTGGGGCCAACGTCCTGACTTTC. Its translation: CASSSGGTGANVLTF.

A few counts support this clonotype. The DNA for the CDR3 is TGTGCCATCAGTTCACAGGGGCCCAATCAGCCCCAGCATTTT. It is translated as CAISSQGPNQPQHF. The V and J genes are TRBV10-3 and TRBJ1-5; 7 bases line up with TRBD1. This CDR3 spans 14 amino acids. Germline CDR1 ENHRY, CDR2 SYGVKD. The J segment lost 3 bases and the V segment lost 5 bases, leaving 4 bases of the junction unmatched.

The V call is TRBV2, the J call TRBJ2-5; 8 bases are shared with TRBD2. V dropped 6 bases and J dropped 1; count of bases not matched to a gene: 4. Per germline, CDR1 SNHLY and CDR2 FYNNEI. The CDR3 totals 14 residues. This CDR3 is CASRVTSGQETQYF. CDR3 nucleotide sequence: TGTGCCAGCAGAGTTACTAGCGGCCAAGAGACCCAGTACTTC.

CDR3 nucleotide sequence: TGTGCCAGCAGTGAAAATGGTGGCGGTAGCACAGATACGCAGTATTTT. It codes for CASSENGGGSTDTQYF. V and J are TRBV2 and TRBJ2-3; no definite D call. CDR1 is SNHLY, CDR2 FYNNEI, per germline. The CDR3 consists of 16 residues. V lost 2 bases, J lost 0 bases, and 12 bases lay in between.

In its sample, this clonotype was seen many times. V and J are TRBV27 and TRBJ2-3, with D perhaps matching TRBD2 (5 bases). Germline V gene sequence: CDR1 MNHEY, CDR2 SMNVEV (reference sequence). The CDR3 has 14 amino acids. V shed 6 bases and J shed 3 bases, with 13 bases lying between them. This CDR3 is CASSRGPGTDTQYF. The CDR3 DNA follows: TGTGCCAGCAGCCGAGGGCCGGGGACAGATACGCAGTATTTT.

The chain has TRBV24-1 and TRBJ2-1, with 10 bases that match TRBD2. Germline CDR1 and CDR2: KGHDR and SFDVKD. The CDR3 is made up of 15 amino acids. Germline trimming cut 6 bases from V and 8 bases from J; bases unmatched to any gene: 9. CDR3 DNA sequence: TGTGCCACCAGTATGGCTAGCGGGAGTGTCGATGAGCAGTTCTTC. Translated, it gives CATSMASGSVDEQFF.

The chain's CDR3 is CASSEGDNEQFF. The CDR3, as DNA: TGTGCCAGCAGCGAGGGCGACAATGAGCAGTTCTTC. The V call is TRBV9, the J call TRBJ2-1; D is unclear. Germline V gene data show CDR1 as SGDLS and CDR2 as YYNGEE. V lost 3 bases to trimming and J lost 5 bases, with 6 bases between them. This CDR3 is built from 12 residues.

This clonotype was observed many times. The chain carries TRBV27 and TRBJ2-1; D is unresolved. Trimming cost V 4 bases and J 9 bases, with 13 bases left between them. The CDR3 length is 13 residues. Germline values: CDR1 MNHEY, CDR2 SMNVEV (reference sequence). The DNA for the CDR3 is TGTGCCAGCAGTTGGGGATCCCATGGTGAGCAGTTCTTC. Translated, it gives CASSWGSHGEQFF.

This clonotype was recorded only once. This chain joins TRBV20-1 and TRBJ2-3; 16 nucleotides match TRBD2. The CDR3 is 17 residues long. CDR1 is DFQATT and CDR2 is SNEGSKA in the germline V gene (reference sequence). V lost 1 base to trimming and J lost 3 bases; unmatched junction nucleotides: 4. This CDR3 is CSARGGLAGGYTDTQYF. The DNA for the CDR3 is TGCAGTGCTAGAGGGGGACTAGCGGGAGGGTATACAGATACGCAGTATTTT.

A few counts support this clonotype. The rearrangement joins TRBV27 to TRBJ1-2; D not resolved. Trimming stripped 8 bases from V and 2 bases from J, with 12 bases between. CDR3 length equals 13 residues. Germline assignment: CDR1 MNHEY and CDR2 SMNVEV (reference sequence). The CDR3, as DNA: TGTGCCAGCGGAGTCAGTTCCAACTATGGCTACACCTTC. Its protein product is CASGVSSNYGYTF.

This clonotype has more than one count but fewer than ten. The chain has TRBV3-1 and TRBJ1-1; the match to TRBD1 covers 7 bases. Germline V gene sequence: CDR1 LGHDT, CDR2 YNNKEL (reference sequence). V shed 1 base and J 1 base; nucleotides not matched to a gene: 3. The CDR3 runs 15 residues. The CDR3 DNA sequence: TGTGCCAGCAGCCAAGGGACAGGTCCGAACACTGAAGCTTTCTTT. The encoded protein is CASSQGTGPNTEAFF.

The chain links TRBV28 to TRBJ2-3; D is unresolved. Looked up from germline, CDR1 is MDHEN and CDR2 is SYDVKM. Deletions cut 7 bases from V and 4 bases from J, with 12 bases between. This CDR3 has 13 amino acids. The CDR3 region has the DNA TGTGCCAGCACCCAACCTGGGGCAGATACGCAGTATTTT. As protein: CASTQPGADTQYF.

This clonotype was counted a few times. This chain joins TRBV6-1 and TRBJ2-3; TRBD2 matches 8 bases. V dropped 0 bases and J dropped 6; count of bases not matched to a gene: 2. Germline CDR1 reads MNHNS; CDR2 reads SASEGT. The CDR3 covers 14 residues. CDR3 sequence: CASSEAGLVDTQYF. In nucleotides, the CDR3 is TGTGCCAGCAGTGAAGCGGGACTAGTGGATACGCAGTATTTT.

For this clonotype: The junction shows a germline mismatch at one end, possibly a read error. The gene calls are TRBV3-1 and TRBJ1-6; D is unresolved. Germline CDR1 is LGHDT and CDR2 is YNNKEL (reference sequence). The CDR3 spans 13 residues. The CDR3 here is CANSQGTDSPLHF. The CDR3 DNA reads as TGTGCCAACAGCCAAGGAACCGATTCACCCCTCCACTTT.

CDR3 amino acids: CASSDGLAGARDTQYF. Here the CDR3 DNA reads TGTGCCAGCAGCGACGGACTAGCGGGAGCGAGAGATACGCAGTATTTT. The V call is TRBV11-2, the J call TRBJ2-3, with TRBD2 matching over 13 bases. Germline CDR1 and CDR2: SGHAT and FQNNGV. V was clipped by 5 bases and J by 5 bases; unmatched bases: 7. The CDR3 has 16 amino acids.